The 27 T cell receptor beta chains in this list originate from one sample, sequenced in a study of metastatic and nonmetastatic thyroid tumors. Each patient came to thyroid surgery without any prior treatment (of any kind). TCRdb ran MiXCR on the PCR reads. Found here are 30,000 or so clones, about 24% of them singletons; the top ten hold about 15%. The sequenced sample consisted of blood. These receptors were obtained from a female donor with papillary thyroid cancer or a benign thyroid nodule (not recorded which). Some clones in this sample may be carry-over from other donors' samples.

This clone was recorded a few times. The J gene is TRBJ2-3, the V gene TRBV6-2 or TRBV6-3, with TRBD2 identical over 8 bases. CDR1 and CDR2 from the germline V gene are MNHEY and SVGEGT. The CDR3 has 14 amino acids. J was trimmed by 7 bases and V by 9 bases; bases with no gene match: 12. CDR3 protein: CASTPRRGGYTQYF. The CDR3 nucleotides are TGTGCCAGTACCCCTCGTCGGGGGGGATATACGCAGTATTTT.

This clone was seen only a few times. In DNA, the CDR3 is TGTGCCAGCAGTTCGACGCCCCCTTCCGGGACCCTTTACGAGCAGTACTTC. Translation gives CASSSTPPSGTLYEQYF. The chain is built from TRBV6-2 or TRBV6-3 and TRBJ2-7; D tentatively reads TRBD1 or TRBD2 (5 bases each). The V end lost 4 bases, the J end lost 4 bases, and 23 bases lay between the germline ends. CDR1 MNHEY and CDR2 SVGEGT come from the germline V gene. The CDR3 covers 17 residues.

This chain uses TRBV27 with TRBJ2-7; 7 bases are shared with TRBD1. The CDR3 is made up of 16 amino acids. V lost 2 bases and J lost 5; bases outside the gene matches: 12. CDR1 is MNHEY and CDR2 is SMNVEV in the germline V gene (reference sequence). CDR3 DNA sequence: TGTGCCAGCAGTTTAGGAAATACAGGGGAAGTAAACGAGCAGTACTTC. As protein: CASSLGNTGEVNEQYF.

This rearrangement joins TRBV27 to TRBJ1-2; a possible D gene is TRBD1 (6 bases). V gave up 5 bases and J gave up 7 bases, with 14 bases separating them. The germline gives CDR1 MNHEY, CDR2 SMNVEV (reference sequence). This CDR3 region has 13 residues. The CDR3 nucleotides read TGTGCCAGCAGTACCAGGGGCCTGGGTGGCTACACCTTC. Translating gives CASSTRGLGGYTF.

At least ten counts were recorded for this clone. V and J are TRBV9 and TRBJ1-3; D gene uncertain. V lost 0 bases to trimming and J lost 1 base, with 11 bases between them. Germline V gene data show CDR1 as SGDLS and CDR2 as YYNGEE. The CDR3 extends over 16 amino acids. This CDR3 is CASSVDSELSGNTIYF. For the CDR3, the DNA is TGTGCCAGCAGCGTAGATAGTGAACTATCTGGAAACACCATATATTTT.

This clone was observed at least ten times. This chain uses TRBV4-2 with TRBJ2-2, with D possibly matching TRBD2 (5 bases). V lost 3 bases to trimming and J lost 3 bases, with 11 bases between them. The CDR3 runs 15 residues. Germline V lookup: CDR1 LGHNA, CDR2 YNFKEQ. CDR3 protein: CASSHGVGDTGELFF. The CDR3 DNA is TGTGCCAGCAGCCACGGGGTTGGGGACACCGGGGAGCTGTTTTTT.

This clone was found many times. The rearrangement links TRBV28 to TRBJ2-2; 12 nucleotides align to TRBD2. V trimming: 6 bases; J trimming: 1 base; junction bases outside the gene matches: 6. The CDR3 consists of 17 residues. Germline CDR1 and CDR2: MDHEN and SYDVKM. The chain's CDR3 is CASRHPGLAGNTGELFF. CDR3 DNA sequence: TGTGCCAGCAGGCATCCGGGACTAGCGGGGAACACCGGGGAGCTGTTTTTT.

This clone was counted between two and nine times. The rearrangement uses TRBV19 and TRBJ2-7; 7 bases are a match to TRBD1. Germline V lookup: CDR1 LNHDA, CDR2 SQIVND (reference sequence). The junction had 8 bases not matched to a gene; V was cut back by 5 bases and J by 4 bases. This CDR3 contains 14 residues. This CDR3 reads CASSSRDSYYEQYF. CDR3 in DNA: TGTGCCAGTAGTTCCCGGGACAGCTATTACGAGCAGTACTTC.

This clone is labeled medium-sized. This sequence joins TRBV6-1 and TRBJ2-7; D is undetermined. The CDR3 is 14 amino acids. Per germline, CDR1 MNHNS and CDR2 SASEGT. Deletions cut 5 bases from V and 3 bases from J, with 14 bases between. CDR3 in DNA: TGTGCCAGCAGTCCTCTTAGTCCCCTCTACGAGCAGTACTTC. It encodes CASSPLSPLYEQYF.

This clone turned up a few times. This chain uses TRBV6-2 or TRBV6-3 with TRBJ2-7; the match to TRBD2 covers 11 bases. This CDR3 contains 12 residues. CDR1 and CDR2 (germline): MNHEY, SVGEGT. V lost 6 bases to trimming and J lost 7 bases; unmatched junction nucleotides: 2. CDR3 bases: TGTGCCAGCAGCTGGACTAGCGGGGAGCAGTACTTC. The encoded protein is CASSWTSGEQYF.

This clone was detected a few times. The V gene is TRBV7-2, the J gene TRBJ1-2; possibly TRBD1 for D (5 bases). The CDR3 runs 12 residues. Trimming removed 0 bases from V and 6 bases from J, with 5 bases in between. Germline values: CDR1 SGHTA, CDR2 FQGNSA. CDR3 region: CASSLAGDGYTF. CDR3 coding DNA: TGTGCCAGCAGCTTAGCGGGGGATGGCTACACCTTC.

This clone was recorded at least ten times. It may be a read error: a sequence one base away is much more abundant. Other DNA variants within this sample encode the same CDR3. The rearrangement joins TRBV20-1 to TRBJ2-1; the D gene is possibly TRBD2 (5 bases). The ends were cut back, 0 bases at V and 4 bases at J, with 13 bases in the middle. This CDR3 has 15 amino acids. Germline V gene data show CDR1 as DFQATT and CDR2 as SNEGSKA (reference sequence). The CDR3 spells CSAREGRGRYNEQFF. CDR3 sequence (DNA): TGCAGTGCTAGAGAAGGTCGAGGGCGGTACAATGAGCAGTTCTTC.

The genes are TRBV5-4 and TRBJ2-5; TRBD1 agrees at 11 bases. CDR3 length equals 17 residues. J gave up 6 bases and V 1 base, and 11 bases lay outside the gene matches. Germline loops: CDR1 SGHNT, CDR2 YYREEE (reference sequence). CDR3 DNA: TGTGCCAGCAGCTTGAGCTTACGGACAGGGGGCGTCCAGACCCAGTACTTC. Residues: CASSLSLRTGGVQTQYF. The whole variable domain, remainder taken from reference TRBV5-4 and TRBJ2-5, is ETGVTQSPTHLIKTRGQQVTLRCSSQSGHNTVSWYQQALGQGPQFIFQYYREEENGRGNFPPRFSGLQFPNYSSELNVNALELDDSALYLCASSLSLRTGGVQTQYFGPGTRLLVL.

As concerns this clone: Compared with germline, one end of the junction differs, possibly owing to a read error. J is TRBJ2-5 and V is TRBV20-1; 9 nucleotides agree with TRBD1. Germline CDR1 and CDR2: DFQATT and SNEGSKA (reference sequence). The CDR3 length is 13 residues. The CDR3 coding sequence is TGCAGTGTGGGACAGGGATCAAAAGAGAACCAGTACTTC. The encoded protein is CSVGQGSKENQYF.

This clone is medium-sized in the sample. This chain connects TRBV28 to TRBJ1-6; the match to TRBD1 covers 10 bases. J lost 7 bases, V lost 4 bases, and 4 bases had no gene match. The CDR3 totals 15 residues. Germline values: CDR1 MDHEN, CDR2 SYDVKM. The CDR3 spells CASSSRTGGNSPLHF. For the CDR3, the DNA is TGTGCCAGCAGTTCCCGGACAGGGGGGAATTCACCCCTCCACTTT.

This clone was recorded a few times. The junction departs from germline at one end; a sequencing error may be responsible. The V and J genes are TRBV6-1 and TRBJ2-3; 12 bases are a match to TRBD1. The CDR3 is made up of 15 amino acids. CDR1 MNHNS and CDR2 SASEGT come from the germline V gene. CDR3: CTSSEGTGGEDTQYF. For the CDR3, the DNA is TGTACCAGCAGTGAAGGGACAGGGGGCGAAGATACGCAGTATTTT.

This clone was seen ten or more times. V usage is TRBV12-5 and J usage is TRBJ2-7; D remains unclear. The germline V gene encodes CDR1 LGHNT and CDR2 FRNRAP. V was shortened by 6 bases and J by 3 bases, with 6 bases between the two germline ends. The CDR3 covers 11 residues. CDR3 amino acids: CASGASYEQYF. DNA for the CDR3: TGTGCTAGTGGAGCAAGCTACGAGCAGTACTTC.

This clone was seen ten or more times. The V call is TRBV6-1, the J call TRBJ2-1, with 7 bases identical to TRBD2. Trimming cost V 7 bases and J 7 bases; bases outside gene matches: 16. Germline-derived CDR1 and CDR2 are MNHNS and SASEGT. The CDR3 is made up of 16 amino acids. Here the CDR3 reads CASNQHVAGERNEQFF. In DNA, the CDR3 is TGTGCCAGCAACCAACATGTCGCGGGAGAGCGGAATGAGCAGTTCTTC.

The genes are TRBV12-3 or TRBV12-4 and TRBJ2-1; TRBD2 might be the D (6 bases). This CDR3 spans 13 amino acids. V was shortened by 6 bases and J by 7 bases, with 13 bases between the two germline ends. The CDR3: CASRHPGLNEQFF. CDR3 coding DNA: TGTGCCAGCAGACACCCAGGACTAAATGAGCAGTTCTTC.

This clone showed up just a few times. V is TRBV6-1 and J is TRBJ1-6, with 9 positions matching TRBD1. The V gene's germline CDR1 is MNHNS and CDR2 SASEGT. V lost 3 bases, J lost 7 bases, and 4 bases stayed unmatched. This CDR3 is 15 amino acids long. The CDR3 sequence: CASSEGTGTNSPLHF. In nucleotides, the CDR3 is TGTGCCAGCAGTGAGGGGACAGGGACGAATTCACCCCTCCACTTT.

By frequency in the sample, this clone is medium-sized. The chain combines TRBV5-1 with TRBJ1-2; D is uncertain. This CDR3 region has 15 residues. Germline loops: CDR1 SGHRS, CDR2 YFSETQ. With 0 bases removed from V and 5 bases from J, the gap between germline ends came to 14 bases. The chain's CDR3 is CASSLEVRPPYGYTF. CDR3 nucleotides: TGCGCCAGCAGCTTGGAGGTGAGGCCGCCTTATGGCTACACCTTC.

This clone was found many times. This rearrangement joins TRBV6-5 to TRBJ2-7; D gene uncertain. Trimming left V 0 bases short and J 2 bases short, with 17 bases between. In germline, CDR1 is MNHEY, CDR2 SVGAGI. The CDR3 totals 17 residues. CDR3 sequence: CASSYSNRLPVAYEQYF. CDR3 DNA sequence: TGTGCCAGCAGTTACTCAAACCGTCTCCCGGTGGCCTACGAGCAGTACTTC.

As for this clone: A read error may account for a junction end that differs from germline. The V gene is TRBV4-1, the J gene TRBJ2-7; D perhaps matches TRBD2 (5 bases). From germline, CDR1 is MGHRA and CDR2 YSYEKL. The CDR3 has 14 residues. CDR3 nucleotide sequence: TGCTCTAGCAGCCAAGGGCTAGTCTCCTCCGAGCAGTACTTC. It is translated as CSSSQGLVSSEQYF.

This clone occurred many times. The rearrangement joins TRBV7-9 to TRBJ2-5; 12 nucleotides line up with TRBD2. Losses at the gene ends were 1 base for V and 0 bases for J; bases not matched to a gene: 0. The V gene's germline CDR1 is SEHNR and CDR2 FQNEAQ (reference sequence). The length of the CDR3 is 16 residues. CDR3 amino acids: CASSLGTSGNQETQYF. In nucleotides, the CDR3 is TGTGCCAGCAGCTTAGGGACTAGCGGGAACCAAGAGACCCAGTACTTC.

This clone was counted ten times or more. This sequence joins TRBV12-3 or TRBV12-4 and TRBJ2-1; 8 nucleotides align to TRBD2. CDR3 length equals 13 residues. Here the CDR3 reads CGSLADQYNEQFF. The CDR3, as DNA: TGTGGGTCACTAGCGGACCAATACAATGAGCAGTTCTTC.

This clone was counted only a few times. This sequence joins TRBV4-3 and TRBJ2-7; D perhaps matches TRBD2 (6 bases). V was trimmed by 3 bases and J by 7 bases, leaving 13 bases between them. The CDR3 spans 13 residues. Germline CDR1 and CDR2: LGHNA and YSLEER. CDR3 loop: CASSQSGSREQYF. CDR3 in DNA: TGCGCCAGCAGCCAGTCCGGGAGCCGAGAGCAGTACTTC.

CDR3 residues: CASIFRGHDTGELFF. The CDR3 DNA reads TGTGCCAGCATCTTCAGGGGGCATGACACCGGGGAGCTGTTTTTT. The V call is TRBV11-3, the J call TRBJ2-2; 8 nucleotides align to TRBD1. This CDR3 has 15 amino acids. Trimming removed 7 bases from V and 3 bases from J; junction bases left unmatched: 7. Germline V gene data show CDR1 as SGHNT and CDR2 as YENEEA.